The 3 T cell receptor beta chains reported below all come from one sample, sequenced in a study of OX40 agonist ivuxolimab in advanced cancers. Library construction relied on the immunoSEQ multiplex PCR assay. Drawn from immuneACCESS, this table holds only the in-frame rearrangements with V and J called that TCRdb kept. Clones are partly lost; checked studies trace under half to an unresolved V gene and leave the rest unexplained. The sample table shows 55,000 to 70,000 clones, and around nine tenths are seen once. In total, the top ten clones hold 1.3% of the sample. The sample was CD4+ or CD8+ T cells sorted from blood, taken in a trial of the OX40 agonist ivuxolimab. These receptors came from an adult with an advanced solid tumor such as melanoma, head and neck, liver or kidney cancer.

CDR3 sequence: CASSLSRDGYTF. CDR3 in DNA: TGTGCCAGCTCACTGTCAAGGGACGGCTACACCTTC. The chain joins TRBV18 to TRBJ1-2; tentative D call: TRBD1 (5 bases). CDR3 length equals 12 residues. Trimming left V 4 bases short and J 8 bases short, with 11 bases between. Germline V CDR1 and CDR2: KGHSH, LQKENI.

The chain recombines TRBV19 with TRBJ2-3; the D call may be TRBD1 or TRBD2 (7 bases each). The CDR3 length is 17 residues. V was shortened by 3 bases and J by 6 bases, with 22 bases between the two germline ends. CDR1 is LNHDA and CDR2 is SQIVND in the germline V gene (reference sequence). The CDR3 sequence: CASSMGLGGRGGDTQYF. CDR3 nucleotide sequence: TGTGCCAGTAGTATGGGGCTCGGCGGGAGAGGGGGCGATACGCAGTATTTT.

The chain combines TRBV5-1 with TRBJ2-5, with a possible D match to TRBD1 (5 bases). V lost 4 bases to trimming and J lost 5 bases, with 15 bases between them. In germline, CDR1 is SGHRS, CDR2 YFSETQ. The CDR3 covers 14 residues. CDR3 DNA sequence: TGCGCCAGCAGCCTCCTGGGCAGGGCGGAGACCCAGTACTTC. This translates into CASSLLGRAETQYF.